This TCR beta chain is from a study of blood T cell repertoires in COVID-19. TCRdb's table, derived via immunoSEQ multiplex PCR, lists solely in-frame clones and lacks some. The profile shows roughly 290,000 clones, approximately 84% of them singletons. This CDR3 is 16 amino acids long. The ends lost 5 bases at V and 5 bases at J; junction bases unmatched: 9. Germline CDR1 SGHTA, CDR2 FQGNSA. The sequenced sample consisted of peripheral blood. This receptor was obtained from a person aged 65-85 years with COVID-19, enrolled during active disease. The J gene is TRBJ2-5, the V gene TRBV7-2; 12 nucleotides agree with TRBD1. The CDR3 DNA sequence: TGTGCCAGCAGCAAATTAGGGACAGGGGGCAGGGAGACCCAGTACTTC. Translating it yields CASSKLGTGGRETQYF.